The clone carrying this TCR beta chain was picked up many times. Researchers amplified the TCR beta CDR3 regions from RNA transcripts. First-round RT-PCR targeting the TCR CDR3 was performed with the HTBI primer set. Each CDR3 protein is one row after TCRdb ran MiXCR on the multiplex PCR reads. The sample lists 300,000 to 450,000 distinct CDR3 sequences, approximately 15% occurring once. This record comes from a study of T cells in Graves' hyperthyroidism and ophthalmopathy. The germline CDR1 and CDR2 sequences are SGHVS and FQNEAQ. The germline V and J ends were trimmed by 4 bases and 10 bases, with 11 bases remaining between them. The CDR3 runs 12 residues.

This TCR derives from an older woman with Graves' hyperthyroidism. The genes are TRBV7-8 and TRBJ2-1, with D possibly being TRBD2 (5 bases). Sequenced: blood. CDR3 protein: CASSSGPGEQFF. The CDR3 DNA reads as TGTGCCAGCAGCTCGGGCCCGGGGGAGCAGTTCTTC.